This is a list of T cell receptor beta chains from one sample in a study of blood T cell repertoires in COVID-19. TCRdb's table, derived via immunoSEQ multiplex PCR, lists solely in-frame clones and lacks some. The table lists some 150,000 clones, approximately 86% of them singletons. What was sequenced was peripheral blood. The receptors originated from a woman aged 55 to 70 with active or convalescent COVID-19. CDR3s include the opening cysteine and the closing phenylalanine or tryptophan. The D gene is left open where the match is weak. Rows give clone size only sometimes, using once, few, many, or a class for an expanded clone.

D gene	clone size	J gene	V gene	CDR3 protein	CDR3 DNA
TRBD1	once	TRBJ2-7	TRBV6-5	CASSPRQGYSYEQYF	TGTGCCAGCAGTCCCCGACAGGGCTACTCCTACGAGCAGTACTTC
TRBD1	NA	TRBJ1-2	TRBV18	CASSLGTEIYGYTF	TGTGCCAGCTCACTCGGGACAGAGATATATGGCTACACCTTC
NA	NA	TRBJ2-7	TRBV5-4	CASSLGPTQGHSSYEQYF	TGTGCCAGCAGCTTGGGCCCCACTCAGGGGCATAGCTCCTACGAGCAGTACTTC
NA	once	TRBJ1-3	TRBV5-4	CASSLRGSGNTIYF	TGTGCCAGCAGCCTCCGGGGGTCTGGAAACACCATATATTTT
NA	NA	TRBJ2-5	TRBV4-1	CASSQEGGGGAQYF	TGCGCCAGCAGCCAAGAAGGCGGGGGCGGGGCCCAGTACTTC
NA	NA	TRBJ2-3	TRBV14	CASSQDPVRRVYTDTQYF	TGTGCCAGCAGCCAAGACCCCGTACGGCGGGTGTACACAGATACGCAGTATTTT
NA	once	TRBJ1-2	TRBV7-9	CASSLEPYGYTF	TGTGCCAGCAGCTTAGAGCCTTATGGCTACACCTTC
TRBD2	NA	TRBJ2-3	TRBV5-1	CASSSTGTSNTDTQYF	TGCGCCAGCAGCTCGACCGGGACTAGCAACACAGATACGCAGTATTTT
TRBD2	NA	TRBJ2-1	TRBV29-1	CSVEGAGGLGNEQFF	TGCAGCGTTGAAGGAGCGGGGGGCTTGGGCAATGAGCAGTTCTTC
TRBD2	NA	TRBJ2-7	TRBV7-2	CASSRQGLAGGNEQYF	TGTGCCAGCAGCCGCCAGGGACTAGCGGGGGGCAACGAGCAGTACTTC
NA	NA	TRBJ2-3	TRBV7-9	CASSLGGSDTQYF	TGTGCCAGCAGCTTAGGGGGCTCAGATACGCAGTATTTT
NA	once	TRBJ1-5	TRBV2	CASSEMNRLYDQPQHF	TGTGCCAGCAGTGAGATGAACAGGTTATATGATCAGCCCCAGCATTTT
TRBD2	once	TRBJ2-5	TRBV2	CASRISGGQETQYF	TGTGCCAGCAGGATAAGCGGGGGCCAAGAGACCCAGTACTTC
NA	NA	TRBJ2-3	TRBV4-3	CASRRMTGPGTDTQYF	TGCGCCAGCAGGCGTATGACAGGTCCGGGCACAGATACGCAGTATTTT
NA	once	TRBJ1-1	TRBV11-2	CASSLVAGRGAEAFF	TGTGCCAGCAGCTTAGTTGCGGGGAGGGGGGCTGAAGCTTTCTTT
NA	NA	TRBJ2-1	TRBV18	CASSPMWGGFNEQFF	TGTGCCAGCTCACCAATGTGGGGGGGCTTCAATGAGCAGTTCTTC
NA	NA	TRBJ1-2	TRBV7-2	CASSRRGDGGYTF	TGTGCCAGCAGCCGCAGGGGCGACGGGGGCTACACCTTC
TRBD2	NA	TRBJ2-3	TRBV11-2	CASSLGLRGGTDTQYF	TGTGCCAGCAGCTTAGGGCTGCGGGGGGGCACAGATACGCAGTATTTT
NA	NA	TRBJ1-4	TRBV6-5	CASSFSPAPNEKLFF	TGTGCCAGCAGTTTTAGCCCGGCCCCTAATGAAAAACTGTTTTTT
NA	NA	TRBJ1-2	TRBV18	CASSPPEGLAGYTF	TGTGCCAGCTCACCCCCGGAGGGGCTCGCTGGCTACACCTTC
NA	NA	TRBJ1-2	TRBV5-1	CASRGAETYGYTF	TGCGCCAGCAGGGGGGCGGAAACCTATGGCTACACCTTC
NA	NA	TRBJ2-1	TRBV19	CASSRDNSYNEQFF	TGTGCCAGTAGTCGGGACAACTCCTACAATGAGCAGTTCTTC
NA	NA	TRBJ2-5	TRBV19	CASTSGGETQYF	TGTGCCAGTACCTCAGGGGGGGAGACCCAGTACTTC
NA	NA	TRBJ1-3	TRBV10-2	CASSPTSSGNTIYF	TGCGCCAGCAGTCCGACAAGCTCTGGAAACACCATATATTTT
NA	NA	TRBJ1-4	TRBV4-3	CASSQGGTGRGEKLFF	TGCGCCAGCAGCCAAGGGGGCACAGGGAGGGGAGAAAAACTGTTTTTT
TRBD1	NA	TRBJ2-1	TRBV14	CASNGMDQGATEQFF	TGTGCCAGCAACGGGATGGACCAGGGGGCAACCGAGCAGTTCTTC
TRBD1	NA	TRBJ1-6	TRBV2	CASRWTGYGSPLHF	TGTGCCAGCAGATGGACAGGGTATGGATCACCCCTCCACTTT
NA	NA	TRBJ1-6	TRBV3-1/TRBV3-2	CASSQTTGPTGRDSPLHF	TGTGCCAGCAGCCAAACTACGGGCCCTACAGGGAGAGATTCACCCCTCCACTTT
TRBD2	NA	TRBJ2-1	TRBV19	CASTSSGGGNEQFF	TGTGCCAGTACCTCTAGCGGGGGGGGAAATGAGCAGTTCTTC
NA	NA	TRBJ2-5	TRBV4-1	CASRQQGTETQYF	TGCGCCAGCAGGCAACAGGGTACAGAGACCCAGTACTTC
TRBD1	NA	TRBJ2-7	TRBV5-6	CASSSHRGYSYEQYF	TGTGCCAGCAGTTCCCACAGGGGTTACTCCTACGAGCAGTACTTC
NA	NA	TRBJ1-1	TRBV15	CATSPRSGENTEAFF	TGTGCCACCAGCCCCCGTTCGGGTGAGAACACTGAAGCTTTCTTT
NA	NA	TRBJ2-3	TRBV10-2	CASNPGMSSTDTQYF	TGCGCCAGCAACCCGGGAATGTCTAGCACAGATACGCAGTATTTT
NA	NA	TRBJ2-5	TRBV5-5	CASSTNGGETQYF	TGTGCCAGCAGTACAAACGGGGGAGAGACCCAGTACTTC
TRBD2	NA	TRBJ2-2	TRBV10-3	CAIRGGTANTGELFF	TGTGCCATCAGGGGGGGGACGGCGAACACCGGGGAGCTGTTTTTT
NA	NA	TRBJ2-7	TRBV20-1	CSAATDYEQYF	TGCAGTGCGGCCACCGACTACGAGCAGTACTTC
TRBD1	NA	TRBJ2-3	TRBV9	CASSVTGAFTDTQYF	TGTGCCAGCAGCGTGACAGGGGCATTCACAGATACGCAGTATTTT
TRBD2	once	TRBJ2-6	TRBV18	CASSPAALAGGYSGANVLTF	TGTGCCAGCTCACCAGCGGCGCTAGCGGGGGGTTACTCTGGGGCCAACGTCCTGACTTTC
TRBD1	once	TRBJ1-4	TRBV2	CASRGTDLNEKLFF	TGTGCCAGCAGGGGGACAGATCTTAATGAAAAACTGTTTTTT
NA	NA	TRBJ1-3	TRBV19	CASGRQSGNTIYF	TGTGCCAGTGGGCGACAATCTGGAAACACCATATATTTT
NA	NA	TRBJ1-4	TRBV24-1	CATRRPKDSHEKLFF	TGTGCCACCAGAAGACCCAAGGACAGTCATGAAAAACTGTTTTTT
TRBD1	NA	TRBJ1-6	TRBV4-3	CASSQEGGQGSNSPLHF	TGCGCCAGCAGCCAAGAGGGTGGACAGGGTTCGAATTCACCCCTCCACTTT
TRBD2	NA	TRBJ2-5	TRBV5-4	CASSLGVTSGGRETQYF	TGTGCCAGCAGCTTGGGAGTCACTAGCGGGGGGCGGGAGACCCAGTACTTC
TRBD1	few	TRBJ1-1	TRBV7-2	CASSPQGRRTEAFF	TGTGCCAGCAGCCCACAGGGGCGCAGGACTGAAGCTTTCTTT
NA	NA	TRBJ1-4	TRBV4-3	CASSQGDTLSATNEKLFF	TGCGCCAGCAGCCAAGGGGACACCCTTTCGGCAACTAATGAAAAACTGTTTTTT
NA	NA	TRBJ1-1	TRBV19	CASSPPWNTEAFF	TGTGCCAGTAGTCCCCCCTGGAACACTGAAGCTTTCTTT
TRBD1	NA	TRBJ1-2	TRBV7-2	CASSYNRGGNYGYTF	TGTGCCAGCAGCTACAACAGGGGGGGTAACTATGGCTACACCTTC
TRBD1	NA	TRBJ1-5	TRBV30	CAWSPTGVQPQHF	TGTGCCTGGAGTCCGACAGGGGTTCAGCCCCAGCATTTT
NA	NA	TRBJ1-2	TRBV9	CASSVDSGNYGYTF	TGTGCCAGCAGCGTAGATTCGGGGAACTATGGCTACACCTTC
NA	NA	TRBJ2-7	TRBV28	CASSLGTEQYF	TGTGCCAGCAGTTTAGGGACAGAGCAGTACTTC
TRBD1	once	TRBJ2-1	TRBV12-3/TRBV12-4	CASSLGRGLEQFF	TGTGCCAGCAGTTTAGGCAGGGGGCTGGAGCAGTTCTTC
TRBD1	NA	TRBJ1-1	TRBV18	CASSLGQMNTEAFF	TGTGCCAGCTCACTGGGACAGATGAACACTGAAGCTTTCTTT
TRBD2	few	TRBJ2-7	TRBV28	CASSLSSGGFGQYF	TGTGCCAGCAGTTTATCTAGCGGAGGTTTTGGGCAGTACTTC